These 9 T cell receptor beta chains originate from one sample sequenced in a study of blood T cell repertoires in COVID-19. Assay: immunoSEQ multiplex PCR; the TCRdb copy retains only in-frame clones and omits some. The data show over 250,000 clones, roughly 85% seen once. Sequencing was performed on peripheral blood. The receptor set was obtained from a man aged 50 to 60 with active or convalescent COVID-19.

This chain uses TRBV7-3 with TRBJ1-2; 10 bases align to TRBD1. The V and J ends lost 3 bases and 7 bases, in that order; junction bases with no gene match: 2. The CDR3 consists of 13 residues. Germline V lookup: CDR1 SGHTA, CDR2 FQGTGA. The CDR3 region is CASSLGTGVGYTF. CDR3 DNA sequence: TGTGCCAGCAGCTTGGGGACAGGGGTTGGCTACACCTTC.

The chain couples TRBV18 to TRBJ2-2; no clear D. The CDR3 is 12 residues long. CDR1 KGHSH and CDR2 LQKENI come from the germline V gene. Trimming took off 0 bases at V and 7 bases at J, with 3 bases between the two ends. CDR3 protein: CASSPPGGELFF. DNA of the CDR3: TGTGCCAGCTCACCACCCGGCGGGGAGCTGTTTTTT.

The chain uses TRBV2 and TRBJ1-3, with 12 bases that match TRBD1. The CDR3 covers 20 residues. From germline, CDR1 is SNHLY and CDR2 FYNNEI. V lost 6 bases to trimming and J lost 0 bases; unmatched junction nucleotides: 15. The CDR3 protein is CASSFNRGQGAESSGNTIYF. The CDR3 coding sequence is TGTGCCAGCAGCTTCAATAGGGGACAGGGGGCGGAAAGCTCTGGAAACACCATATATTTT.

This clone was recorded only once. V and J are TRBV4-1 and TRBJ1-1; 8 bases line up with TRBD1. V lost 2 bases, J lost 12 bases, and 5 bases stayed unmatched. The CDR3 extends over 12 amino acids. Germline CDR1 and CDR2: MGHRA and YSYEKL. CDR3 residues: CASSQTGGSTFF. The CDR3 nucleotides are TGCGCCAGCAGCCAAACAGGGGGATCAACTTTCTTT.

CDR3 bases: TGTGCCAGCAGTTCAGGGGAGTATGGCTACACCTTC. Amino acids: CASSSGEYGYTF. The V call is TRBV3-1 (or the pseudogene TRBV3-2), the J call TRBJ1-2; weak D call: TRBD1 (6 bases). V lost 6 bases, J lost 5 bases, and 10 bases lay in between. Germline V gene data show CDR1 as LGHDT and CDR2 as YNNKEL (reference sequence). The CDR3 covers 12 residues.

The J gene is TRBJ2-7, the V gene TRBV30; 7 bases agree with TRBD1. The ends lost 3 bases at V and 2 bases at J; junction bases unmatched: 4. Germline CDR1 and CDR2: GTSNPN and SVGIG (reference sequence). The CDR3 is made up of 13 amino acids. The CDR3 nucleotides read TGTGCCTGGAGCCAGGGGGAGACCTACGAGCAGTACTTC. Translating gives CAWSQGETYEQYF.

The chain is built from TRBV5-1 and TRBJ2-3; a possible D gene is TRBD2 (6 bases). The length of the CDR3 is 16 residues. In germline, CDR1 is SGHRS, CDR2 YFSETQ. Trimming took 1 base from V and 6 from J, leaving 18 bases between them. The CDR3: CASSLSGPTRGDTQYF. In DNA form, the CDR3 reads TGCGCCAGCAGCTTGAGCGGGCCGACTCGTGGGGATACGCAGTATTTT.

The rearrangement uses TRBV7-2 and TRBJ2-3; weak D call: TRBD2 (5 bases). V lost 3 bases and J lost 8, with 15 bases in between. Germline CDR1 is SGHTA and CDR2 is FQGNSA. The CDR3 sequence is 14 residues long. The CDR3 coding sequence is TGTGCCAGCAGCTTCCCCATTACTAGTAGTACGCAGTATTTT. This gives the protein CASSFPITSSTQYF.

This chain uses TRBV6-2 or TRBV6-3 with TRBJ2-5; 7 positions agree with TRBD1. Germline CDR1 and CDR2: MNHEY and SVGEGT. The CDR3 consists of 14 residues. The J segment lost 6 bases and the V segment lost 0 bases, leaving 4 bases of the junction unmatched. The CDR3 bases are TGTGCCAGCAGTTACTCAGGGGGCGGAAAGACCCAGTACTTC. It yields the protein CASSYSGGGKTQYF.